This T cell receptor (beta chain) was captured in a study of T cell responses to AZD1222 COVID-19 vaccine. Study results and caveats: Most donors were white British and more were female, and clonal diversity was possibly underestimated. Two AZD1222 administrations were followed by greater Spike-specific TCR breadth and depth. Regions 160-218 and 743-854 dominated among vaccine-associated CD4 TCRs spanning spike.

The table came from immunoSEQ multiplex PCR; TCRdb's copy has only in-frame clones and leaves some out. The table has more than 85,000 clones, approximately 92% seen once. Worth noting for this clone: Its target is unknown.

V gave up 4 bases and J gave up 9 bases; unmatched junction bases: 8. This CDR3 has 13 residues. The germline V gene encodes CDR1 SGHRS and CDR2 YFSETQ. V is TRBV5-1 and J is TRBJ2-3; 7 bases are shared with TRBD2. The receptor was derived from an adult who received the AZD1222 COVID-19 vaccine. Material: peripheral blood, obtained 28 days after the second AZD1222 dose. CDR3 residues: CASSVYSGGTQYF. CDR3 nucleotide sequence: TGCGCCAGCAGCGTCTACTCCGGGGGGACGCAGTATTTT.